The entry below gives a single T cell receptor beta chain sequence along with its context. Its antigen is as yet unknown. The source of the sample is a study of vaccination and CD4 T cells after COVID-19. Looking at the study overall: Vaccinees got either two BNT162b2 doses or two mRNA-1273 doses. Cells were stimulated with overlapping spike peptides from SARS-CoV-2, HCoV-NL63, HCoV-OC43 and HCoV-229E.

An Oncomine TCR Beta short-read assay was used to sequence the DNA from cultured CD4+ T cells. MiXCR was run by TCRdb on the PCR reads, yielding one entry per CDR3 protein. This table has 12,000 or so distinct CDR3 sequences, 27% appearing once. Indicated treatment: roughly nine-day PBMC culture with coronavirus spike peptide pools or control peptides (ViraFEST assay). Healthy vaccine recipients had no prior SARS-CoV-2 infection, shown by negative nucleocapsid antibodies before and after vaccination. Germline V lookup: CDR1 SGHDN, CDR2 FVKESK. V was cut by 2 bases and J by 6 bases, with 12 bases left in between. The CDR3 extends over 14 amino acids.

V gene TRBV14 combines with J gene TRBJ2-3; no clear D. The source is a human donor who received a COVID-19 vaccine. Sequenced material: CD4+ T cells from blood, cultured in vitro, taken before SARS-CoV-2 vaccination. The CDR3 DNA follows: TGTGCCAGCAGCCAAAATATAGGGTTGGATACGCAGTATTTT. It translates to CASSQNIGLDTQYF.